The rows below give T cell receptor beta chains drawn from one sample of a study of T cells in localized non-small cell lung cancer. Measured with immunoSEQ multiplex PCR; TCRdb has only the in-frame clones, and not every one. The sample gives about 33,000 clones, 87% of which show up once; about 17% is in the top ten. The sequences come from peripheral blood mononuclear cells, collected before any cancer treatment. The receptor source for this set is a man between 40 and 70 years old with stage III lung adenocarcinoma. Each CDR3 is given with its conserved first and last residue. D genes are given only for firm matches. Some rows have no size entry. The others give once, few or many, or a class for an expanded clone.

TRBV18	TRBD1	-	TRBJ2-7	CASSPETGSYEQYF	TGTGCCAGCTCACCAGAGACAGGGTCTTACGAGCAGTACTTC
TRBV29-1	-	-	TRBJ2-1	CSVPQTFRNEQFF	TGCAGCGTTCCCCAAACGTTCCGCAATGAGCAGTTCTTC
TRBV11-1	-	-	TRBJ2-7	CASSTGHQTYEQYF	TGTGCCAGCAGCACGGGACACCAGACCTACGAGCAGTACTTC
TRBV7-3	-	few	TRBJ2-2	CASSLVRNTGELFF	TGTGCCAGCAGCTTAGTCCGAAACACCGGGGAGCTGTTTTTT
TRBV27	TRBD2	-	TRBJ2-3	CASSLILAGAGDTQYF	TGTGCCAGCAGTTTAATACTAGCGGGGGCAGGGGATACGCAGTATTTT
TRBV14	-	once	TRBJ2-7	CASSPTGNPSYEQYF	TGTGCCAGCAGCCCAACAGGGAACCCCTCCTACGAGCAGTACTTC
TRBV7-9	-	-	TRBJ1-5	CASSERGGNQPQHF	TGTGCCAGCAGCGAGAGAGGGGGCAATCAGCCCCAGCATTTT
TRBV21-1	-	-	TRBJ1-1	CASSKGAAAGTEAFF	TGTGCCAGCAGCAAAGGTGCAGCGGCGGGCACTGAAGCTTTCTTT
TRBV21-1	-	-	TRBJ2-1	CASSAPGLGDRRSYNEQFF	TGTGCCAGCAGCGCACCGGGGTTAGGTGACCGCCGATCCTACAATGAGCAGTTCTTC
TRBV28	TRBD1	-	TRBJ1-1	CASSSTGGVDTEAFF	TGTGCCAGCAGTTCAACAGGGGGCGTCGACACTGAAGCTTTCTTT
TRBV2	-	-	TRBJ1-2	CASARRGDIYGYTF	TGTGCCAGCGCAAGACGGGGCGATATTTATGGCTACACCTTC
TRBV15	TRBD1	few	TRBJ2-5	CATSRTQGARETQYF	TGTGCCACCAGCAGAACCCAGGGGGCTAGAGAGACCCAGTACTTC
TRBV29-1	TRBD2	-	TRBJ2-5	CSVVSGGGTQYF	TGCAGCGTTGTTAGCGGGGGAGGGACCCAGTACTTC
TRBV7-8	TRBD2	-	TRBJ2-1	CASSFRTSGGADSYNEQFF	TGTGCCAGCAGCTTCCGAACTAGCGGGGGGGCCGATTCCTACAATGAGCAGTTCTTC
TRBV5-1	TRBD1	-	TRBJ2-1	CASSFHRDSTYNEQFF	TGCGCCAGCAGCTTCCACCGGGACAGCACCTACAATGAGCAGTTCTTC
TRBV7-2	TRBD2	-	TRBJ2-3	CASSLGVAGGRADTQYF	TGTGCCAGCAGCTTAGGAGTCGCGGGGGGGCGTGCAGATACGCAGTATTTT
TRBV28	-	-	TRBJ2-3	CASSFKLTDTQYF	TGTGCCAGCAGTTTCAAATTAACAGATACGCAGTATTTT
TRBV29-1	TRBD1	-	TRBJ1-5	CSAGQGNQPQHF	TGCAGCGCGGGACAGGGCAATCAGCCCCAGCATTTT
TRBV27	TRBD2	-	TRBJ2-3	CASRQTSGGVTDTQYF	TGTGCCAGCAGACAGACTAGCGGGGGGGTCACAGATACGCAGTATTTT
TRBV7-2	TRBD1	-	TRBJ2-7	CASSLDRGRGYEQYF	TGTGCCAGCAGCCTCGACAGGGGTCGGGGCTACGAGCAGTACTTC
TRBV30	-	-	TRBJ2-1	CAWSASEGPSYNEQFF	TGTGCCTGGAGTGCGAGCGAGGGGCCCTCCTACAATGAGCAGTTCTTC
TRBV7-6	TRBD1	-	TRBJ2-4	CASSSPDRANIQYF	TGTGCCAGCAGCTCTCCGGACAGGGCGAACATTCAGTACTTC
TRBV28	TRBD1	-	TRBJ1-6	CASSFGDRNSPLHF	TGTGCCAGCAGTTTCGGGGACAGGAATTCACCCCTCCACTTT
TRBV6-5	TRBD1	-	TRBJ1-1	CASSYSNRGNTEAFF	TGTGCCAGCAGTTACTCGAACAGGGGAAACACTGAAGCTTTCTTT
TRBV5-1	-	once	TRBJ2-5	CASSETGTSKETQYF	TGCGCCAGCAGCGAGACCGGGACAAGTAAAGAGACCCAGTACTTC
TRBV11-3	TRBD1	few	TRBJ2-2	CASSPTPGTGGAGGELFF	TGTGCCAGCAGCCCGACTCCCGGGACAGGGGGCGCGGGCGGGGAGCTGTTTTTT
TRBV7-2	-	-	TRBJ2-1	CASSYRSFQIGEQFF	TGTGCCAGCAGCTATCGCTCCTTCCAGATTGGTGAGCAGTTCTTC
TRBV19	TRBD1	-	TRBJ1-5	CASSIAGQGNQPQHF	TGTGCCAGTAGTATAGCGGGACAGGGGAATCAGCCCCAGCATTTT
TRBV5-1	TRBD1	-	TRBJ1-6	CASSLEAGGYSPLHF	TGCGCCAGCAGCTTGGAGGCAGGGGGTTATTCACCCCTCCACTTT
TRBV7-8	TRBD2	-	TRBJ2-1	CASSPRGENSPNEQFF	TGTGCCAGCAGCCCCCGGGGGGAGAACTCTCCCAATGAGCAGTTCTTC
TRBV19	-	-	TRBJ2-3	CASSMSSGSMDTQYF	TGTGCCAGTAGCATGAGCAGCGGTAGTATGGATACGCAGTATTTT
TRBV7-6	-	-	TRBJ2-2	CASSRNTNTGELFF	TGTGCCAGCAGCCGAAACACGAACACCGGGGAGCTGTTTTTT
TRBV28	-	-	TRBJ2-7	CASSPPPTYEQYF	TGTGCCAGCAGTCCCCCCCCTACCTACGAGCAGTACTTC
TRBV5-1	-	-	TRBJ2-7	CASSLDVSSRSYEQYF	TGCGCCAGCAGCTTGGATGTTAGTTCCCGATCCTACGAGCAGTACTTC
TRBV7-7	-	-	TRBJ2-1	CASSSEGWSYNEQFF	TGTGCCAGCAGCTCCGAGGGGTGGTCCTACAATGAGCAGTTCTTC
TRBV7-8	-	-	TRBJ1-6	CASSLELGRRSPLHF	TGTGCCAGCAGCTTAGAGTTGGGGAGACGTTCACCCCTCCACTTT
TRBV27	-	-	TRBJ1-6	CASSLRRQDNNSPLHF	TGTGCCAGCAGTTTGCGGCGACAAGACAATAATTCACCCCTCCACTTT
TRBV19	-	-	TRBJ2-3	CASSIGRLTGAQISQYF	TGTGCCAGTAGTATTGGTAGGCTAACAGGTGCACAGATTTCGCAGTATTTT
TRBV7-2	-	once	TRBJ1-4	CASSPRTATNEKLFF	TGTGCCAGCAGCCCTCGGACAGCAACTAATGAAAAACTGTTTTTT
TRBV10-2	-	-	TRBJ1-6	CASSEIGQPYNSPLHF	TGCGCCAGCAGTGAGATTGGCCAGCCTTACAATTCACCCCTCCACTTT
TRBV5-6	TRBD1	-	TRBJ1-5	CASSATGTGTFYSNQPQHF	TGTGCCAGCAGCGCAACCGGGACAGGGACGTTTTATAGCAATCAGCCCCAGCATTTT
TRBV19	TRBD1	-	TRBJ1-1	CASRGGQKNTEAFF	TGTGCCAGTAGGGGGGGACAGAAGAACACTGAAGCTTTCTTT
TRBV5-1	-	-	TRBJ1-3	CASSLRGLSGNTIYF	TGCGCCAGCAGCTTGCGGGGACTCTCTGGAAACACCATATATTTT
TRBV5-4	-	-	TRBJ1-6	CASSPGSSSYNSPLHF	TGTGCCAGCAGCCCGGGGAGCAGCTCCTATAATTCACCCCTCCACTTT
TRBV5-6	-	-	TRBJ2-4	CASSQEGQKNIQYF	TGTGCCAGCAGTCAAGAGGGGCAGAAAAACATTCAGTACTTC
TRBV28	-	-	TRBJ1-1	CASSLPPPPGRPPMAFF	TGTGCCAGCAGTTTACCTCCCCCGCCAGGGAGGCCTCCAATGGCTTTCTTT
TRBV29-1	-	few	TRBJ2-7	CSVLDTGSYEQYF	TGCAGCGTTCTGGACACTGGCTCCTACGAGCAGTACTTC
TRBV27	-	-	TRBJ2-7	CASSFRRQDPNEQYF	TGTGCCAGCAGTTTTAGGAGACAGGACCCCAACGAGCAGTACTTC
TRBV2	-	-	TRBJ2-2	CASLYSGTNTGELFF	TGTGCCAGCCTCTATAGCGGAACGAACACCGGGGAGCTGTTTTTT
TRBV11-2	TRBD1	-	TRBJ2-1	CASELGQGVNEQFF	TGTGCCAGCGAGCTTGGGCAGGGGGTCAATGAGCAGTTCTTC
TRBV11-1	-	-	TRBJ1-6	CASSLVEPGRYNSPLHF	TGTGCCAGCAGCTTAGTCGAGCCGGGACGGTATAATTCACCCCTCCACTTT
TRBV7-9	-	-	TRBJ2-5	CASSLQVSETQYF	TGTGCCAGCAGCTTACAAGTCTCGGAGACCCAGTACTTC
TRBV5-1	-	-	TRBJ2-1	CASRSTGQLYNEQFF	TGCGCCAGCAGGTCTACGGGACAACTTTACAATGAGCAGTTCTTC
TRBV7-2	-	-	TRBJ2-7	CASSAGTRTYEQYF	TGTGCCAGCAGCGCCGGGACACGGACCTACGAGCAGTACTTC